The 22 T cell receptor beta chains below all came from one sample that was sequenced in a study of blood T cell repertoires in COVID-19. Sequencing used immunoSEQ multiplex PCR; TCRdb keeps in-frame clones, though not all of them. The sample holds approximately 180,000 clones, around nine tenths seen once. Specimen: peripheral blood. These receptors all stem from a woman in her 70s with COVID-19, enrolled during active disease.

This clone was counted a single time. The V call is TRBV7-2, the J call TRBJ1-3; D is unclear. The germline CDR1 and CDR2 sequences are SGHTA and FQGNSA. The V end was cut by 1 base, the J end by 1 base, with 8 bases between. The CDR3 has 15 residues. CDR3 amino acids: CASSLVSGSGNTIYF. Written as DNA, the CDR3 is TGTGCCAGCAGCTTAGTGAGTGGTTCTGGAAACACCATATATTTT.

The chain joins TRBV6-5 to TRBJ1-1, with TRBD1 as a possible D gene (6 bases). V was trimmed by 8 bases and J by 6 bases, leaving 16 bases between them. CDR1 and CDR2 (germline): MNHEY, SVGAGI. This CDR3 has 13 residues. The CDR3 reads CASAAGGDPEAFF. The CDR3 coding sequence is TGTGCCAGCGCTGCGGGGGGCGATCCTGAAGCTTTCTTT.

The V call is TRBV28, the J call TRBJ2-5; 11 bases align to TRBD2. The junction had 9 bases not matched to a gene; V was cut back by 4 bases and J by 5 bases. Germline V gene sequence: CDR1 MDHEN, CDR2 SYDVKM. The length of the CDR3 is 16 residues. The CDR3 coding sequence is TGTGCCAGCAGTTCTACTAGCGGGAGAGGTAGGGAGACCCAGTACTTC. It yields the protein CASSSTSGRGRETQYF.

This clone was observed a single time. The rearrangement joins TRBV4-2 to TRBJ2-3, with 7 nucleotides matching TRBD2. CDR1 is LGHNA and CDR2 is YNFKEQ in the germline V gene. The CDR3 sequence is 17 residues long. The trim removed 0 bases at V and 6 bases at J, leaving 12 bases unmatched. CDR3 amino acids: CASSQDARGGPTDTQYF. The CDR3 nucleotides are TGTGCCAGCAGCCAAGATGCGCGGGGAGGGCCGACCGATACGCAGTATTTT.

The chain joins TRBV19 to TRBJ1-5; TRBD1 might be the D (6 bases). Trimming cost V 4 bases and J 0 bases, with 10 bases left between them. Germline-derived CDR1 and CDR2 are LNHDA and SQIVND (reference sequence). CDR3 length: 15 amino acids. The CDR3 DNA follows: TGTGCCAGTAGTAAAGGACAGTCTAGCAATCAGCCCCAGCATTTT. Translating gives CASSKGQSSNQPQHF. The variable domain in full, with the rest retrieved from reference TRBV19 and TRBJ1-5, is DGGITQSPKYLFRKEGQNVTLSCEQNLNHDAMYWYRQDPGQGLRLIYYSQIVNDFQKGDIAEGYSVSREKKESFPLTVTSAQKNPTAFYLCASSKGQSSNQPQHFGDGTRLSIL.

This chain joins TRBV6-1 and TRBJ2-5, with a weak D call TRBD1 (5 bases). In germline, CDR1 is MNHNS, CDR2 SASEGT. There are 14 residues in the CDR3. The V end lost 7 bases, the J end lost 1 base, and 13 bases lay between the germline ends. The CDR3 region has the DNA TGTGCCAGCACCACAGGATTCGGCCAAGAGACCCAGTACTTC. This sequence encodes CASTTGFGQETQYF.

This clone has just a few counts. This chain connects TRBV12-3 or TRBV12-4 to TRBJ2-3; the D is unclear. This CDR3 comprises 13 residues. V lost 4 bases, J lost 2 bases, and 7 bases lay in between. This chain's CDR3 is CASSSPYTDTQYF. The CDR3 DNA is TGTGCCAGCAGTTCCCCTTACACAGATACGCAGTATTTT.

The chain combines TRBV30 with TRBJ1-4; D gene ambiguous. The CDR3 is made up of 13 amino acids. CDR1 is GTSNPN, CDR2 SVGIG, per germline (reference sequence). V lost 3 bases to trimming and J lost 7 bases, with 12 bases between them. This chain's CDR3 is CAWRGIGSEKLFF. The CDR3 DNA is TGTGCCTGGAGAGGCATTGGGAGTGAAAAACTGTTTTTT.

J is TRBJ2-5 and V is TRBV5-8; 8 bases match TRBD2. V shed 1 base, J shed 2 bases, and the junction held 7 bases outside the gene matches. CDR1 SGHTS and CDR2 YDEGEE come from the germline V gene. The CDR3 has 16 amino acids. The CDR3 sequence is CASSLPELAVQETQYF. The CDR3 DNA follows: TGTGCCAGCAGCTTGCCAGAACTAGCGGTACAAGAGACCCAGTACTTC.

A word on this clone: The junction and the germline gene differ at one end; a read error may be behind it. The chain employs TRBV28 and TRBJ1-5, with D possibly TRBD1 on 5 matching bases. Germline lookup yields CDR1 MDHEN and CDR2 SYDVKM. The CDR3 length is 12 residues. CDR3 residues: CACRESNQPQHF. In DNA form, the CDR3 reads TGTGCCTGCAGGGAGAGCAATCAGCCCCAGCATTTT.

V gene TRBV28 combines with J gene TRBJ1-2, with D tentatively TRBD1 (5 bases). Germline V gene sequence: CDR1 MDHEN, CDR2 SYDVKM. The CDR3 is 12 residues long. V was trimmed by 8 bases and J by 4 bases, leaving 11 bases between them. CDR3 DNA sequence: TGTGCCAGCCTCCAGGGCAGCTATGGCTACACCTTC. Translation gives CASLQGSYGYTF.

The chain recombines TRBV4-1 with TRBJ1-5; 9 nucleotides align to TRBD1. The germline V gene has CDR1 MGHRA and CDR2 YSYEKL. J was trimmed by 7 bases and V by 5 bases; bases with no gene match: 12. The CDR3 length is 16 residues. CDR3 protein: CASSTRWTGVGQPQHF. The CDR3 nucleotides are TGCGCCAGCAGCACACGATGGACAGGGGTAGGCCAGCCCCAGCATTTT.

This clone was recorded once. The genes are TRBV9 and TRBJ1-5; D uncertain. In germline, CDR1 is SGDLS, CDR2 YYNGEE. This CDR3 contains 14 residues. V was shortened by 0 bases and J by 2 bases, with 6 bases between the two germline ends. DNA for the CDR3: TGTGCCAGCAGCGTAGACCAGGGCAATCAGCCCCAGCATTTT. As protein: CASSVDQGNQPQHF.

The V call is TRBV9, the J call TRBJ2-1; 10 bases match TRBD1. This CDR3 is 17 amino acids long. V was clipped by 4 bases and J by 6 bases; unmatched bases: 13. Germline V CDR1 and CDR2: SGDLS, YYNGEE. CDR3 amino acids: CASSSLGGDRGTNEQFF. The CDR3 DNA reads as TGTGCCAGCAGCTCCCTCGGGGGGGACAGGGGAACCAATGAGCAGTTCTTC.

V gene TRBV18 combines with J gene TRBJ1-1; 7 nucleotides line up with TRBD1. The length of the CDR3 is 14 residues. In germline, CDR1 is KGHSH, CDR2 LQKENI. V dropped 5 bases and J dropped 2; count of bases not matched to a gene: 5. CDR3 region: CASSSRDRNTEAFF. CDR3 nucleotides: TGTGCCAGCTCATCCCGGGACAGAAACACTGAAGCTTTCTTT.

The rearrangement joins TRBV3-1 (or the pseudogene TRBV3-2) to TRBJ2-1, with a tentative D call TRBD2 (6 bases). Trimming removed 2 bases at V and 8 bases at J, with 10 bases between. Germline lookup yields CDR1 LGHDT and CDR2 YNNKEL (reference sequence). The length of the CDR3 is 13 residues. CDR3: CASSQTSRHEQFF. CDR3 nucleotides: TGTGCCAGCAGCCAAACTAGCAGGCATGAGCAGTTCTTC.

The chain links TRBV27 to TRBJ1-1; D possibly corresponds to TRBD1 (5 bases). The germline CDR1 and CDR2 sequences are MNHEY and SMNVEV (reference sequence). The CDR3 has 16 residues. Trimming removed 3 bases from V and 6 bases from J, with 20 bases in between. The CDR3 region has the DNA TGTGCCAGCAGTTTTGGGAGGGACTGGGCTAGCGCTGAAGCTTTCTTT. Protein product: CASSFGRDWASAEAFF.

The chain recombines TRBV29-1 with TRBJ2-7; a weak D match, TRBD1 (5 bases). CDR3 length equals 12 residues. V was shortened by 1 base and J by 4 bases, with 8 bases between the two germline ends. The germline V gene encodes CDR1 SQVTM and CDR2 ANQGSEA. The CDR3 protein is CSVEGQKYEQYF. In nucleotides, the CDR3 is TGCAGCGTTGAAGGACAGAAATACGAGCAGTACTTC.

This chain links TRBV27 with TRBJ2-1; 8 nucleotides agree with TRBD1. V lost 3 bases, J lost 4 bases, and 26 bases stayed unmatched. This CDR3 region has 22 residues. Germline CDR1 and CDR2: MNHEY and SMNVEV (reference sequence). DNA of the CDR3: TGTGCCAGCAGTTTGCGTGACAGGGGTCGTTTGCCTTTACAGTCGGATTACAATGAGCAGTTCTTC. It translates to CASSLRDRGRLPLQSDYNEQFF.

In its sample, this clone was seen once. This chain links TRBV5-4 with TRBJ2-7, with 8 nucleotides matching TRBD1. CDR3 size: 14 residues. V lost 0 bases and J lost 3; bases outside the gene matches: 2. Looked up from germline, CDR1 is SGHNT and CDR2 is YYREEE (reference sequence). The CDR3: CASSLAGTGYEQYF. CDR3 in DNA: TGTGCCAGCAGCTTGGCCGGGACAGGCTACGAGCAGTACTTC. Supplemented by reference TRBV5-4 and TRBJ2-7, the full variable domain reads ETGVTQSPTHLIKTRGQQVTLRCSSQSGHNTVSWYQQALGQGPQFIFQYYREEENGRGNFPPRFSGLQFPNYSSELNVNALELDDSALYLCASSLAGTGYEQYFGPGTRLTVT.

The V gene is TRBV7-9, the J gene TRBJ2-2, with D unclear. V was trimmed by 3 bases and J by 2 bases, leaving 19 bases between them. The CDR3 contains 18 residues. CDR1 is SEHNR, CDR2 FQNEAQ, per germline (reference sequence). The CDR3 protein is CASSFPPGGNPNTGELFF. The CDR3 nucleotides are TGTGCCAGCAGCTTTCCCCCGGGTGGCAACCCCAACACCGGGGAGCTGTTTTTT.

CDR3 bases: TGTGCCAGCAGCCAGGGTGGGGGACAGGGCACCTACGAGCAGTACTTC. Encoded protein: CASSQGGGQGTYEQYF. This rearrangement joins TRBV3-1 (or the pseudogene TRBV3-2) to TRBJ2-7; 9 bases agree with TRBD1. Germline CDR1 and CDR2: LGHDT and YNNKEL (reference sequence). V lost 3 bases to trimming and J lost 2 bases; unmatched junction nucleotides: 8. This CDR3 contains 16 residues.